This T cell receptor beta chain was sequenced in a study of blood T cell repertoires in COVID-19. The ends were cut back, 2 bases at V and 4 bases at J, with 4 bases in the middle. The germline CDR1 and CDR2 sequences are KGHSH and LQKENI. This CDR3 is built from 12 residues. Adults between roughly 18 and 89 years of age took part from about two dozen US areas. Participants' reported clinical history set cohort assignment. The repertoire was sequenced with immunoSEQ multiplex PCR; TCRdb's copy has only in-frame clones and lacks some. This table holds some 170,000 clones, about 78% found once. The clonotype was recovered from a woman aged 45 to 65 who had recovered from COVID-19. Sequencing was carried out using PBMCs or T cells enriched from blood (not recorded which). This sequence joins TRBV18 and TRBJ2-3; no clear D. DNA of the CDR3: TGTGCCAGCTCACCAGAGGCAGATACGCAGTATTTT. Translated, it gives CASSPEADTQYF.